These T cell receptor beta chains were read from a single sample in a study of regulatory T cells in long-lasting Graves disease. TCRdb reanalysed the multiplex PCR reads using MiXCR and keeps one entry per CDR3 protein. The repertoire holds about 470,000 distinct CDR3 sequences, with around 20% as singletons. The sample was peripheral blood mononuclear cells (PBMCs), taken when the disease was refractory, from a patient treated with antithyroid drugs. All receptors derive from a female donor with Graves disease. Each CDR3 is given without its conserved first and last residue. The order of the fields is J gene, V gene, CDR3 protein.

TRBJ2-2	TRBV5-1	ASVPAAGSNTGELF
TRBJ1-1	TRBV28	ASLTGRMNTEAF
TRBJ1-5	TRBV2	ASSEVDRTNQPQH
TRBJ2-1	TRBV24-1	ATSVLGMDEQF
TRBJ2-6	TRBV29-1	SVDEGLGANVLT
TRBJ1-4	TRBV12-3/TRBV12-4	ASSFGGTPNKKLF
TRBJ2-1	TRBV24-1	ATSGIRDRGNEQF
TRBJ2-2	TRBV28	ASGDVNTGELF
TRBJ2-3	TRBV7-8	ASKQDRAADTQY
TRBJ2-5	TRBV15	ATSRGSGTGVEETQY
TRBJ1-1	TRBV7-9	ASSQRSGPWTEAF
TRBJ1-5	TRBV28	ASSPRETRFAQH
TRBJ2-2	TRBV20-1	SASPTGELF
TRBJ2-2	TRBV5-1	ASSLATYPGTGELF
TRBJ2-1	TRBV11-2	ASSLVISGDPRYNEQF
TRBJ2-7	TRBV4-2	ASSRRLESEQY
TRBJ1-2	TRBV6-1	ASKRDAANYGYT
TRBJ1-1	TRBV6-2/TRBV6-3	ASSYGSGEAF
TRBJ2-2	TRBV18	ASSLFANTGELF
TRBJ2-7	TRBV11-2	ASNQFLVAGYEQY
TRBJ1-2	TRBV20-1	SAPPLGGLGYGYT
TRBJ2-4	TRBV5-5	ASSLEPAIQY
TRBJ2-7	TRBV30	AWSGVAGFGEQY
TRBJ2-4	TRBV28	ASSFVLPIFLAKNIQY
TRBJ1-2	TRBV30	AWTTQGQLGYT
TRBJ1-2	TRBV20-1	SARLPRQSPYGYT
TRBJ2-3	TRBV4-1	ASSPVAGVLDTQY
TRBJ2-2	TRBV6-1	ASSGQGAHGELF
TRBJ2-5	TRBV6-5	ASSYSKAGGKETQY
TRBJ1-2	TRBV2	VGEQELWDVGYT
TRBJ2-3	TRBV2	ASSEAQEHRDSSTDTQY
TRBJ1-4	TRBV28	ASSLFGGVFNEKLF
TRBJ2-5	TRBV11-1	ASSSHRDSEQETQY
TRBJ1-2	TRBV7-8	ASSLGGGLVGYT
TRBJ2-5	TRBV19	ASKLAGAGETQY
TRBJ2-2	TRBV5-4	ASSPQLRTSGRAPTGELF
TRBJ1-2	TRBV30	AWRREAGGYT
TRBJ2-7	TRBV27	ASSYGRASLYEQY
TRBJ2-1	TRBV19	ASMQRGISGVEQF
TRBJ2-6	TRBV30	ASIFRDRALSGANVLT
TRBJ2-1	TRBV2	ASSDSGTSGFNEQF
TRBJ2-7	TRBV29-1	SAARGGGGSYEQY
TRBJ1-5	TRBV6-1	ASSEAGTGGRQPQH
TRBJ1-1	TRBV6-1	ASSRRTRASTEAF
TRBJ2-5	TRBV7-2	ASSLDRVSETQY
TRBJ1-1	TRBV27	ASSSPEGDTEAF
TRBJ2-7	TRBV12-3/TRBV12-4	ASSLVGGGLTLPEQY
TRBJ1-1	TRBV28	ASSWGYTEAF
TRBJ1-1	TRBV6-2/TRBV6-3	ASRILPGRMNTEAF
TRBJ2-7	TRBV24-1	ATSDRQGGPYEQY
TRBJ2-7	TRBV9	ASSGELAGDSYEQY
TRBJ1-1	TRBV7-9	ASSGPDEAF
TRBJ1-6	TRBV19	ASSRLDRNNSPLH
TRBJ1-5	TRBV2	ASGSSGGGNQPQH
TRBJ1-5	TRBV12-3/TRBV12-4	ASSLAGDGQPQH